What follows are 6 T cell receptor beta chains derived from one specimen sequenced in a study of T cell changes during pregnancy in multiple sclerosis. Measured with immunoSEQ multiplex PCR; TCRdb has only the in-frame clones, and not every one. The data show about 100,000 clones, more than 80% seen once. The sample here was peripheral blood, taken in the second trimester of pregnancy. These receptors originate from a female donor with multiple sclerosis, enrolled in a pregnancy study.

The gene calls are TRBV19 and TRBJ1-5; TRBD1 agrees at 9 bases. The CDR3 extends over 17 amino acids. Germline V lookup: CDR1 LNHDA, CDR2 SQIVND (reference sequence). J gave up 8 bases and V 3 bases, and 14 bases lay outside the gene matches. Here the CDR3 reads CASSMALGQGMIEPQHF. CDR3 DNA sequence: TGTGCCAGTAGTATGGCCCTGGGACAGGGAATGATTGAGCCCCAGCATTTT.

The chain couples TRBV2 to TRBJ1-6; tentative D call: TRBD1 (6 bases). The V end was cut by 2 bases, the J end by 9 bases, with 14 bases between. Germline V CDR1 and CDR2: SNHLY, FYNNEI. The CDR3 spans 15 residues. The CDR3 here is CASSENQGSGSPLHF. The CDR3 bases are TGTGCCAGCAGTGAAAATCAGGGGTCGGGTTCACCCCTCCACTTT.

This clone was seen once. The chain is built from TRBV28 and TRBJ2-5; 9 nucleotides align to TRBD2. This CDR3 has 13 amino acids. In germline, CDR1 is MDHEN, CDR2 SYDVKM. V dropped 5 bases and J dropped 7; count of bases not matched to a gene: 5. CDR3 sequence: CASSGTSRGTQYF. The DNA of the CDR3 is TGTGCCAGCAGTGGGACTAGCCGGGGGACCCAGTACTTC.

Only a few counts were recorded for this clone. The genes are TRBV14 and TRBJ1-4, with 7 bases fitting TRBD1. Germline assignment: CDR1 SGHDN and CDR2 FVKESK. This CDR3 region has 15 residues. With 6 bases clipped from V and 8 bases from J, the junction kept 12 bases outside the gene matches. CDR3 coding DNA: TGTGCCAGCAGTCGACAGGGACGGGGTGAAGAAAAACTGTTTTTT. Translation: CASSRQGRGEEKLFF.

This sequence joins TRBV4-1 and TRBJ2-2, with D perhaps matching TRBD1 (7 bases). Deletions cut 1 base from V and 6 bases from J, with 12 bases between. This CDR3 spans 15 amino acids. Germline CDR1 MGHRA, CDR2 YSYEKL. The chain's CDR3 is CASSQGTGGSGELFF. CDR3 DNA: TGCGCCAGCAGCCAAGGGACAGGAGGGTCCGGGGAGCTGTTTTTT.

The chain employs TRBV5-4 and TRBJ1-1, with D tentatively TRBD1 (5 bases). V lost 0 bases and J 3 bases, leaving 9 bases between the germline ends. Germline CDR1 is SGHNT and CDR2 is YYREEE (reference sequence). The CDR3 totals 14 residues. The CDR3 sequence is CASSLAREDTEAFF. Here the CDR3 DNA reads TGTGCCAGCAGCTTGGCCAGGGAAGACACTGAAGCTTTCTTT.